This T cell receptor (beta chain) came from a study of blood T cell repertoires in COVID-19. Study overall: T cells, B-cell-depleted T cells, or PBMCs supplied cDNA or gDNA.

V shed 7 bases, J shed 4 bases, and the junction held 5 bases outside the gene matches. Germline assignment: CDR1 MNHEY and CDR2 SMNVEV (reference sequence). The CDR3 has 13 amino acids. Enrolled through a virtual design, the participants were between roughly 18 and 89 years of age and came from roughly 22 US areas. Cohorts were assigned according to the clinical history that participants reported. Contact with a PCR-confirmed or clinician-diagnosed COVID-19 case occurred within 2 weeks of entry. Assay used: immunoSEQ multiplex PCR; TCRdb lists only in-frame clones, some missing. Here the sample spans about 430,000 clones, roughly 90% being singletons.

The chain uses TRBV27 and TRBJ2-3, with 7 positions matching TRBD2. This TCR was recovered from a woman aged 18-29 years who had been exposed to COVID-19. The sequenced material came from PBMCs or T cells enriched from blood (not recorded which). CDR3 sequence: CASIGAGPDTQYF. DNA of the CDR3: TGTGCCAGCATTGGAGCGGGGCCAGATACGCAGTATTTT.